The present T cell receptor beta chain was sequenced within a study of technical replicates of blood from a few donors. Sequencing was performed with immunoSEQ multiplex PCR; in TCRdb, only in-frame clones are kept and a portion is missing. The sample shows tens of thousands of clones, 90% of them seen only once. V was cut by 1 base and J by 2 bases, with 11 bases left in between. Germline CDR1 SGHTA, CDR2 FQGNSA. This CDR3 has 16 amino acids. The sequencing sample was made of PBMCs. J is TRBJ2-2 and V is TRBV7-2; possibly TRBD2 for D (5 bases). The receptor comes from a human donor in good health. Some clones in this sample may be carry-over from other donors' samples. The DNA of the CDR3 is TGTGCCAGCAGCTTAGGGGTTAGCGCAAACACCGGGGAGCTGTTTTTT. Protein sequence: CASSLGVSANTGELFF.